These T cell receptor beta chains were read from a single sample in a study of OX40 agonist ivuxolimab in advanced cancers. Clones were read by immunoSEQ multiplex PCR, and TCRdb kept only the in-frame ones, dropping some. The profile shows some 63,000 clones, about 83% of them singletons. The specimen was CD4+ or CD8+ T cells sorted from blood, collected in a trial of the OX40 agonist ivuxolimab. The receptor set was obtained from an adult with an advanced solid tumor such as melanoma, head and neck, liver or kidney cancer. Each CDR3 is given with its conserved first and last residue. A D gene is named only where the DNA matches it firmly. Some rows have no size entry. The others give once, few or many, or a class for an expanded clone.

>-|TRBJ1-3|TRBV7-9|-
TGTGCCAGCAGCATCAGGGTAGGGAATGGAAACACCATATATTTT
CASSIRVGNGNTIYF
>-|TRBJ1-4|TRBV4-1|-
TGCGCCAGCAGCCAAGATACGAGGCCGGGCGAAAAACTGTTTTTT
CASSQDTRPGEKLFF
>many|TRBJ1-2|TRBV9|-
TGTGCCAGCAGCTACGGTGGACACGGGGCTTATGGCTACACCTTC
CASSYGGHGAYGYTF
>-|TRBJ2-2|TRBV11-3|TRBD2
TGTGCCAGCAGCTTAGGAGGAAAGCGGGGAACCGGGGAGCTGTTTTTT
CASSLGGKRGTGELFF
>-|TRBJ2-5|TRBV5-4|-
TGTGCCAGCAGTCTGGGAGGGGGGGCCGAGACCCAGTACTTC
CASSLGGGAETQYF
>-|TRBJ2-5|TRBV9|-
TGTGCCAGCAGCGTAGAGGCAGGGCCGGGCCAAGAGACCCAGTACTTC
CASSVEAGPGQETQYF
>few|TRBJ1-4|TRBV6-6|-
TGTGCCAGCAGCGAGGTTAATGAAAAACTGTTTTTT
CASSEVNEKLFF
>-|TRBJ2-5|TRBV2|TRBD2
TGTGCCAGCAGCCCCCCGGGACTAGCGGGAGGAGAGACCCAGTACTTC
CASSPPGLAGGETQYF
>-|TRBJ2-5|TRBV18|-
TGTGCCAGCTCATCTGGGGGCGGGGAGACCCAGTACTTC
CASSSGGGETQYF
>few|TRBJ2-7|TRBV18|-
TGTGCCAGCTCACCCCCGGTGGCGTCTAGAGAGCAGTACTTC
CASSPPVASREQYF
>few|TRBJ2-1|TRBV14|TRBD1
TGTGCCAGCAGCCAACGACAGGGAAGGGACAATGAGCAGTTCTTC
CASSQRQGRDNEQFF
>once|TRBJ2-5|TRBV7-2|TRBD2
TGTGCCAGCAGCTTTCAAGCGGGGGACCAAGAGACCCAGTACTTC
CASSFQAGDQETQYF
>-|TRBJ1-5|TRBV6-5|TRBD1
TGTGCCAGCAGTTTCCTGGACAGGGGAACCCAGCATTTT
CASSFLDRGTQHF
>-|TRBJ1-1|TRBV18|-
TGTGCCAGCTCACCTGAGGTGAACACTGAAGCTTTCTTT
CASSPEVNTEAFF
>once|TRBJ1-4|TRBV29-1|-
TGCAGCGTTGGGGGTAATGAAAAACTGTTTTTT
CSVGGNEKLFF
>-|TRBJ1-1|TRBV30|TRBD1
TGTGCCTTGACCCGGGCAGGGGGGACTGAAGCTTTCTTT
CALTRAGGTEAFF
>-|TRBJ2-3|TRBV7-8|TRBD1
TGTGCCAGCAGCTCAATGACAGGGGCCACAGATACGCAGTATTTT
CASSSMTGATDTQYF
>-|TRBJ2-2|TRBV2|-
TGTGCCAGCAGCCTGCAGGGGATCGGGGAGCTGTTTTTT
CASSLQGIGELFF
>once|TRBJ1-2|TRBV6-5|-
TGTGCCAGCAGAGCTCGTAACTATGGCTACACCTTC
CASRARNYGYTF
>-|TRBJ1-3|TRBV10-2|-
TGCGCCAGCGTGGGTGGAACAGCGTGGGGAAACACCATATATTTT
CASVGGTAWGNTIYF
>-|TRBJ2-4|TRBV6-1|-
TGTGCCAGCAAAGAGGGAGGTGGCCAAAACATTCAGTACTTC
CASKEGGGQNIQYF
>-|TRBJ2-3|TRBV19|-
TGTGCCAGTAGTATTGGACCTGGCACAGATACGCAGTATTTT
CASSIGPGTDTQYF
>-|TRBJ2-7|TRBV11-2|-
TGTGCCAGCAGCTTAGCAGGGGTGGCGTCCTACGAGCAGTACTTC
CASSLAGVASYEQYF
>once|TRBJ2-7|TRBV6-6|TRBD1
TGTGCCAGCAGGTTGCCGGGACAGGATTCTTCCGAGCAGTACTTC
CASRLPGQDSSEQYF
>-|TRBJ1-4|TRBV18|TRBD1
TGTGCCAGCTCACCAGGACAGGGTCGCAATTCTGAAAAACTGTTTTTT
CASSPGQGRNSEKLFF
>-|TRBJ1-3|TRBV4-1|-
TGCGCCAGCAGCCAATTTGGGGGCTTCTCTGGAAACACCATATATTTT
CASSQFGGFSGNTIYF
>few|TRBJ1-4|TRBV5-1|-
TGCGCCAGCAGCTTGGAATTTCGGGGCGGTGGAGAAAAACTGTTTTTT
CASSLEFRGGGEKLFF
>-|TRBJ2-1|TRBV2|-
TGTGCCAGCACCGGGGTGGCGGGGCGGCACAATGAGCAGTTCTTC
CASTGVAGRHNEQFF
>-|TRBJ1-1|TRBV19|-
TGTGCCAGTAGTCCAGGGACACCGAACACTGAAGCTTTCTTT
CASSPGTPNTEAFF
>once|TRBJ2-1|TRBV4-1|-
TGCGCCAGCAGCCAAGTCCCAGGGGGGAACGAGCAGTTCTTC
CASSQVPGGNEQFF
>-|TRBJ2-2|TRBV11-3|TRBD1
TGTGCCAGCAGCGCCGACGGGGACAGAACATCCACCGGGGAGCTGTTTTTT
CASSADGDRTSTGELFF
>-|TRBJ2-5|TRBV29-1|-
TGCAGCGTTGACAGGGCAGCCCAAGAGACCCAGTACTTC
CSVDRAAQETQYF